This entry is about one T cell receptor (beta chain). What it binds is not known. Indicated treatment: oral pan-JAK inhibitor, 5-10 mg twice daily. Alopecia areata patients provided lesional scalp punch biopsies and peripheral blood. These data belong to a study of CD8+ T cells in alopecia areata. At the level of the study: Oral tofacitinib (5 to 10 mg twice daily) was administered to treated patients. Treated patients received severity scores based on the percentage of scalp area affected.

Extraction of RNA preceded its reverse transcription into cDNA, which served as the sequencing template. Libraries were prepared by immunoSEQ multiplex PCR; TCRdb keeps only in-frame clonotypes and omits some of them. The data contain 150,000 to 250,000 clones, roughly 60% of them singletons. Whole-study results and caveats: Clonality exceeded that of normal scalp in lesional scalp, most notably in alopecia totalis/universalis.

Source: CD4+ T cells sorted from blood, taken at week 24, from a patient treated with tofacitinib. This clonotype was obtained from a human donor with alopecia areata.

The CDR3 spells CSGTLGASSYNEQFF. The CDR3 coding sequence is TGCAGCGGGACCCTGGGGGCGAGCTCCTACAATGAGCAGTTCTTC. The J gene is TRBJ2-1, the V gene TRBV29-1, with D perhaps matching TRBD1 (6 bases). The germline V and J ends were trimmed by 7 bases and 0 bases, with 16 bases remaining between them. Germline V CDR1 and CDR2: SQVTM, ANQGSEA. The CDR3 loop spans 15 amino acids.